This paragraph covers one T cell receptor (beta chain) sequence. The antigen remains undetermined. This sample was taken from a study of CD8 T cells in Susac syndrome. Study conclusions and caveats: The authors acknowledged that the study's TCR sequencing and HLA analysis involved relatively few individuals.

CD8+ and CD4+ T cells circulating in blood were sequenced for TCR beta. Patients with stable or active relapsing-remitting disease, all of them treatment-naive, made up the multiple sclerosis controls. The authors reverse transcribed roughly 0.5 to 1 ug RNA with random hexamers. The TCR beta CDR3 was amplified by immunoSEQ multiplex PCR across 54 Vbeta, 13 Jbeta. TCRdb processed the immunoSEQ multiplex PCR reads anew with MiXCR; each CDR3 protein has one entry. This sample carries about 300,000 distinct CDR3 sequences, roughly 85% of them seen once, and the ten largest clones take 0.11%. The ends were cut back, 8 bases at V and 3 bases at J, with 17 bases in the middle. The germline V gene encodes CDR1 LNHDA and CDR2 SQIVND (reference sequence). The CDR3 loop spans 15 amino acids.

The receptor comes from a human donor with multiple sclerosis. The V and J genes are TRBV19 and TRBJ1-5; D gene ambiguous. Material for sequencing was CD8+ T cells from PBMCs. The CDR3 DNA is TGTGCCAGTGGGCCCTGGGGAGGGAACAATCAGCCCCAGCATTTT. It translates to CASGPWGGNNQPQHF.